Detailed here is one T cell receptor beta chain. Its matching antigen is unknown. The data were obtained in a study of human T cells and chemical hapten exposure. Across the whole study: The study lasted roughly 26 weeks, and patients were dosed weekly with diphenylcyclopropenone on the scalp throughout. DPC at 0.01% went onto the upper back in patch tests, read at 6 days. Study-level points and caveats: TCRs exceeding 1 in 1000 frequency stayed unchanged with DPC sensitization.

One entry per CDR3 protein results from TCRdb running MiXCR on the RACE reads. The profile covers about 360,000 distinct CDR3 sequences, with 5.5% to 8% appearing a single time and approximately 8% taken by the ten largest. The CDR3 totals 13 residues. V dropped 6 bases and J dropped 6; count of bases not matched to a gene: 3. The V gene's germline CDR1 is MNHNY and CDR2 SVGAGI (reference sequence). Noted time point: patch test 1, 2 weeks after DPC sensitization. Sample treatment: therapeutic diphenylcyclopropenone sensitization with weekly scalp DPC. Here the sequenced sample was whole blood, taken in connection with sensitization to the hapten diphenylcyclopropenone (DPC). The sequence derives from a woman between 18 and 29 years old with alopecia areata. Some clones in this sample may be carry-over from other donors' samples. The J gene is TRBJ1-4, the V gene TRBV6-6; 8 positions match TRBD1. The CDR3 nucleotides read TGTGCCAGCAGAGACAGGGGAGATGAAAAACTGTTTTTT. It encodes CASRDRGDEKLFF.